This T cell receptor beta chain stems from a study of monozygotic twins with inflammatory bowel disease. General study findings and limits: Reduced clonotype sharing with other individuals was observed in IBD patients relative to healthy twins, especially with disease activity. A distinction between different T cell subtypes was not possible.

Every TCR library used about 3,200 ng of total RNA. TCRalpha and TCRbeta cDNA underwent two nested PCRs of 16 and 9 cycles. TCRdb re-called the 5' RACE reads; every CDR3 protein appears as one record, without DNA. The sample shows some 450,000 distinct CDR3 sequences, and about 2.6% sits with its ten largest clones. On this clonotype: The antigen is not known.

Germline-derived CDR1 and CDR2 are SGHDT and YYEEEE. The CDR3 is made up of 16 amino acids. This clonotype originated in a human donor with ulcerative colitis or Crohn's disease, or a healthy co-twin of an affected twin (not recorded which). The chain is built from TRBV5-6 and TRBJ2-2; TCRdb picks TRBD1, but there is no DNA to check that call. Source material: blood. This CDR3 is CASSSLWGARTGELFF.